This T cell receptor (beta chain) was sequenced for a study of blood T cell repertoires in COVID-19. Study overall: The study drew acute and convalescent COVID-19 samples from the United States, Italy and Spain. PBMCs, B-cell-depleted T cells, or T cells were the source of the cDNA or gDNA that made up the material.

Unmatched junction bases numbered 7, after V lost 2 bases and J lost 12 bases. Germline values: CDR1 SGHTA, CDR2 FQGTGA. This CDR3 comprises 13 residues. Original analysis: The authors estimated nucleated cell counts from reference gene primer amplification. Method: immunoSEQ multiplex PCR; TCRdb's copy keeps in-frame clones and lacks some. That table furnishes V, J and clone size, whereas the DNA furnished D and trimming. The sample has some 73,000 clones, 82% seen once. Input material: peripheral blood. The source of this sequence is a woman in her sixties or seventies with acute or convalescent COVID-19. This rearrangement joins TRBV7-3 to TRBJ2-1, with 7 bases fitting TRBD2. The CDR3 region has the DNA TGTGCCAGCAGCTTAGGTGCGGGAGAGGCGCAGTTCTTC. It encodes CASSLGAGEAQFF.